The 8 T cell receptor beta chains below all came from one sample that was sequenced in a study of T cell responses to AZD1222 COVID-19 vaccine. Measured with immunoSEQ multiplex PCR; TCRdb has only the in-frame clones, and not every one. This table holds over 150,000 clones, approximately 90% found once. The sample in question was peripheral blood, obtained 28 days after the second AZD1222 dose. These receptors were collected from an adult who received the AZD1222 COVID-19 vaccine.

This clone was counted between two and nine times. This sequence joins TRBV10-3 and TRBJ2-3; a possible D gene is TRBD2 (7 bases). Germline CDR1 reads ENHRY; CDR2 reads SYGVKD. V shed 3 bases and J shed 3 bases, with 19 bases lying between them. The CDR3 length is 17 residues. CDR3 DNA sequence: TGTGCCATCAGTGACCCACCCCGGGGGAGGGGGACAGATACGCAGTATTTT. It translates to CAISDPPRGRGTDTQYF.

The CDR3: CASSPTGSSGNTIYF. The CDR3 coding sequence is TGTGCCAGCAGCCCGACAGGAAGCTCTGGAAACACCATATATTTT. The chain has TRBV5-5 and TRBJ1-3, with D perhaps TRBD1 (6 bases). From germline, CDR1 is SGHKS and CDR2 YYEKEE (reference sequence). Trimming stripped 4 bases from V and 0 bases from J, with 11 bases between. The CDR3 is 15 residues long.

The gene calls are TRBV7-2 and TRBJ2-1, with 9 bases matching TRBD2. This CDR3 contains 13 residues. The germline gives CDR1 SGHTA, CDR2 FQGNSA. The J segment lost 13 bases and the V segment lost 5 bases, leaving 9 bases of the junction unmatched. The CDR3 region is CASSPGLAGIQFF. The CDR3 DNA reads as TGTGCCAGCAGCCCAGGGCTAGCGGGAATCCAGTTCTTC.

The chain joins TRBV19 to TRBJ1-1; D is unresolved. Germline V CDR1 and CDR2: LNHDA, SQIVND (reference sequence). Trimming took off 1 base at V and 5 bases at J, with 11 bases between the two ends. The CDR3 contains 14 residues. This chain's CDR3 is CASSIGYPLTEAFF. In nucleotides, the CDR3 is TGTGCCAGTAGTATAGGGTACCCTTTAACTGAAGCTTTCTTT.

V gene TRBV24-1 combines with J gene TRBJ1-3; D perhaps matches TRBD1 (6 bases). Per the germline V gene, CDR1 is KGHDR and CDR2 is SFDVKD. V dropped 7 bases and J dropped 4 bases, with 13 bases sitting between them. The CDR3 is 14 amino acids. The CDR3 nucleotides are TGTGCCACCAGGGGGAACGGACAGGGAAACACCATATATTTT. Its protein is CATRGNGQGNTIYF.

V usage is TRBV9 and J usage is TRBJ2-1; D is undetermined. Germline V gene lookup returns CDR1 SGDLS and CDR2 YYNGEE. The CDR3 is 14 amino acids. Trimming took off 4 bases at V and 8 bases at J, with 16 bases between the two ends. The CDR3 nucleotides read TGTGCCAGCAGCACTCGTCTCCTTAGAGATGAGCAGTTCTTC. Amino acids: CASSTRLLRDEQFF.

This clone was seen a handful of times. CDR3 residues: CAWSRETEAFF. The CDR3 DNA sequence: TGTGCCTGGAGTAGGGAGACTGAAGCTTTCTTT. The chain recombines TRBV30 with TRBJ1-1; D unclear. Per the germline V gene, CDR1 is GTSNPN and CDR2 is SVGIG (reference sequence). The CDR3 totals 11 residues. Trimming shortened V by 2 bases and J by 5 bases, and 6 bases separated the two germline ends. The complete variable domain, with remaining parts taken from reference TRBV30 and TRBJ1-1, reads SQTIHQWPATLVQPVGSPLSLECTVEGTSNPNLYWYRQAAGRGLQLLFYSVGIGQISSEVPQNLSASRPQDRQFILSSKKLLLSDSGFYLCAWSRETEAFFGQGTRLTVV.

The rearrangement joins TRBV6-1 to TRBJ1-5; TRBD1 is a possible D gene (5 bases). The CDR3 extends over 14 amino acids. The V gene's germline CDR1 is MNHNS and CDR2 SASEGT. The V end was cut by 3 bases, the J end by 3 bases, with 9 bases between. The CDR3 DNA follows: TGTGCCAGCAGTGATCGGGGCTCCAATCAGCCCCAGCATTTT. Translated, it gives CASSDRGSNQPQHF.